This TCR beta chain was found in a study of cytomegalovirus exposure and HLA in healthy donors. Comments on this clone: Its target is not known.

Germline V gives CDR1 SNHLY, CDR2 FYNNEI. The trim removed 6 bases at V and 4 bases at J, leaving 3 bases unmatched. This CDR3 spans 13 amino acids. Regarding the study as a whole: TCR beta chain V- and J-gene trimming was linked, in a later analysis, to a missense variant in DCLRE1C. Rare sequences made up most TCRs, while some public TCRs were found in many donors.

Primers included in the PCR were 60 Vbeta and 13 Jbeta primers. Repertoires were generated with immunoSEQ multiplex PCR, while TCRdb's copy carries only in-frame clones and drops some. The sample contains 110,000 to 150,000 clones, 65% to 80% of which appear only once. The receptor was isolated from a woman under 40 in good health and CMV-seronegative. The gene calls are TRBV2 and TRBJ1-5; 7 bases are shared with TRBD1. Sample: PBMCs. Written as DNA, the CDR3 is TGTGCCAGCAGGGAGACAGGGAATCAGCCCCAGCATTTT. Translation: CASRETGNQPQHF.